Listed below are T cell receptor beta chains from one sample, sequenced in a study of T cell responses to AZD1222 COVID-19 vaccine. Only in-frame clones appear in the TCRdb table, and some are missing; sequencing was by immunoSEQ multiplex PCR. The sample records 130,000 to 150,000 clones, approximately 89% being singletons. The starting material was peripheral blood, obtained 28 days after the second AZD1222 dose. These receptor sequences come from an adult who received the AZD1222 COVID-19 vaccine. Both conserved end residues are part of each CDR3. The D gene is left open where the match is weak. Some rows mark clone size as missing; the rest say once, few, many or name a class of expanded clone.

D: NA; V: TRBV7-8; J: TRBJ2-1; size: NA; CDR3: CASSLARSRTRNNEQFF; DNA: TGTGCCAGCAGCTTAGCGAGGTCAAGGACGAGAAACAATGAGCAGTTCTTC
D: NA; V: TRBV9; J: TRBJ2-1; size: NA; CDR3: CASSVSHNEQFF; DNA: TGTGCCAGCAGCGTATCCCACAATGAGCAGTTCTTC
D: TRBD1; V: TRBV19; J: TRBJ1-2; size: NA; CDR3: CASSRETGSYGYTF; DNA: TGTGCCAGTAGCCGGGAGACAGGGTCCTATGGCTACACCTTC
D: NA; V: TRBV6-2/TRBV6-3; J: TRBJ2-3; size: few; CDR3: CASSYPGEGQYF; DNA: TGTGCCAGCAGTTACCCGGGAGAAGGGCAGTATTTT
D: TRBD1; V: TRBV10-2; J: TRBJ2-1; size: NA; CDR3: CASRQGSVDEQFF; DNA: TGCGCCAGCAGACAGGGGAGTGTGGATGAGCAGTTCTTC
D: NA; V: TRBV6-6; J: TRBJ1-2; size: NA; CDR3: CASSTTVYGYTF; DNA: TGTGCCAGCTCTACGACAGTCTATGGCTACACCTTC
D: NA; V: TRBV10-3; J: TRBJ1-5; size: once; CDR3: CATKEAPDSNQPQHF; DNA: TGTGCCACCAAAGAGGCCCCGGATAGCAATCAGCCCCAGCATTTT
D: NA; V: TRBV7-3; J: TRBJ2-2; size: once; CDR3: CASSQGGSGVTGELFF; DNA: TGTGCCAGCAGCCAAGGGGGTAGCGGTGTCACCGGGGAGCTGTTTTTT
D: TRBD1; V: TRBV9; J: TRBJ2-3; size: once; CDR3: CASSEGDRTLTDTQYF; DNA: TGTGCCAGCAGCGAGGGGGACAGGACCCTCACAGATACGCAGTATTTT
D: NA; V: TRBV27; J: TRBJ2-7; size: once; CDR3: CASSSSRGYEQYF; DNA: TGTGCCAGCAGTTCCTCTAGGGGTTACGAGCAGTACTTC
D: TRBD1; V: TRBV5-4; J: TRBJ2-5; size: NA; CDR3: CASNTMTGSETQYF; DNA: TGTGCCAGCAACACCATGACAGGGTCGGAGACCCAGTACTTC
D: NA; V: TRBV18; J: TRBJ2-7; size: NA; CDR3: CASSPPDTTLPYEQYF; DNA: TGTGCCAGCTCACCACCGGATACCACCTTACCCTACGAGCAGTACTTC
D: TRBD1; V: TRBV6-6; J: TRBJ2-1; size: NA; CDR3: CASSWWTGKGDEQFF; DNA: TGTGCCAGCAGTTGGTGGACAGGGAAGGGCGATGAGCAGTTCTTC
D: NA; V: TRBV5-1; J: TRBJ1-5; size: NA; CDR3: CASSLASNQPQHF; DNA: TGCGCCAGCAGCTTGGCTAGCAATCAGCCCCAGCATTTT
D: NA; V: TRBV7-9; J: TRBJ1-6; size: NA; CDR3: CASSLGGPVQNSPLHF; DNA: TGTGCCAGCAGCTTAGGGGGGCCCGTCCAAAATTCACCCCTCCACTTT
D: NA; V: TRBV6-2/TRBV6-3; J: TRBJ1-2; size: NA; CDR3: CASSYRDGYTF; DNA: TGTGCCAGCAGTTACCGGGATGGCTACACCTTC
D: TRBD1; V: TRBV28; J: TRBJ1-1; size: NA; CDR3: CASRRDRGQDNTEAFF; DNA: TGTGCCAGCAGACGGGACAGGGGTCAAGATAACACTGAAGCTTTCTTT
D: NA; V: TRBV5-4; J: TRBJ1-1; size: NA; CDR3: CASSLGQQNTEAFF; DNA: TGTGCCAGCAGCTTAGGTCAGCAGAACACTGAAGCTTTCTTT
D: NA; V: TRBV30; J: TRBJ1-2; size: NA; CDR3: CAWSVTDKTF; DNA: TGTGCCTGGAGTGTGACGGATAAGACCTTC
D: TRBD2; V: TRBV11-2; J: TRBJ2-1; size: NA; CDR3: CASTLADSYNEQFF; DNA: TGTGCCTCAACACTAGCGGACTCCTACAATGAGCAGTTCTTC
D: NA; V: TRBV7-9; J: TRBJ2-7; size: NA; CDR3: CASRDTQYEQYF; DNA: TGTGCCAGCAGGGATACCCAATACGAGCAGTACTTC
D: TRBD2; V: TRBV5-4; J: TRBJ2-3; size: once; CDR3: CASRVGGGSLGTDTQYF; DNA: TGTGCCAGCAGAGTCGGAGGCGGGAGTTTGGGCACAGATACGCAGTATTTT
D: NA; V: TRBV28; J: TRBJ1-3; size: NA; CDR3: CASSFWGAPGNTIYF; DNA: TGTGCCAGCAGTTTCTGGGGGGCGCCTGGAAACACCATATATTTT
D: NA; V: TRBV4-3; J: TRBJ1-2; size: NA; CDR3: CASSQDGGNYGYTF; DNA: TGCGCCAGCAGCCAAGACGGGGGTAACTATGGCTACACCTTC
D: NA; V: TRBV4-2; J: TRBJ1-1; size: NA; CDR3: CASSQGPNTEAFF; DNA: TGTGCCAGCAGCCAAGGACCCAACACTGAAGCTTTCTTT
D: TRBD1; V: TRBV7-9; J: TRBJ1-5; size: NA; CDR3: CASKQGADQPQHF; DNA: TGTGCCAGCAAACAGGGGGCCGATCAGCCCCAGCATTTT
D: TRBD2; V: TRBV7-3; J: TRBJ2-3; size: NA; CDR3: CASSLGTSGSADTQYF; DNA: TGTGCCAGCAGCTTAGGGACTAGCGGGAGTGCAGATACGCAGTATTTT
D: NA; V: TRBV5-1; J: TRBJ1-1; size: NA; CDR3: CASSLVGPLNEAFF; DNA: TGCGCCAGCAGCTTGGTAGGGCCTCTTAATGAAGCTTTCTTT